The 6 T cell receptor beta chains below all came from one sample that was sequenced in a study of shared clonotypes between healthy human individuals. Data came from immunoSEQ multiplex PCR; TCRdb stores just in-frame clones and leaves some out. The sample records about 2.4 million clones, under 95% being singletons. Sequences were obtained from naive CD4+ T cells from PBMCs. Subset meaning: CD45RA+ positively selected. All receptors come from a man aged 18 to 29 in good health. Some clones in this sample may be carry-over from other donors' samples.

The CDR3 region is CAISAPGGSREQYF. The CDR3 DNA is TGTGCCATCAGTGCCCCAGGGGGATCTCGCGAGCAGTACTTC. J is TRBJ2-7 and V is TRBV10-3; 7 bases are shared with TRBD1. CDR1 ENHRY and CDR2 SYGVKD come from the germline V gene. The CDR3 contains 14 residues. The V and J ends lost 4 bases and 6 bases, in that order; junction bases with no gene match: 9.

The chain combines TRBV5-6 with TRBJ2-1; D possibly corresponds to TRBD2 (6 bases). V dropped 4 bases and J dropped 4 bases, with 18 bases sitting between them. This CDR3 has 16 residues. Germline loops: CDR1 SGHDT, CDR2 YYEEEE. CDR3: CASSRKTGATYNEQFF. In DNA, the CDR3 is TGTGCCAGCAGCCGAAAAACGGGAGCGACTTACAATGAGCAGTTCTTC. Full variable domain (rest looked up from reference TRBV5-6 and TRBJ2-1): DAGVTQSPTHLIKTRGQQVTLRCSPKSGHDTVSWYQQALGQGPQFIFQYYEEEERQRGNFPDRFSGHQFPNYSSELNVNALLLGDSALYLCASSRKTGATYNEQFFGPGTRLTVL.

This clone was seen once. The rearrangement uses TRBV6-5 and TRBJ2-4, with 12 bases aligning to TRBD1. Per the germline V gene, CDR1 is MNHEY and CDR2 is SVGAGI. Trimming at V came to 6 bases and at J to 9 bases, leaving 9 bases not matched to a gene. The CDR3 length is 15 residues. The CDR3 loop is CASSKGQGAVTIQYF. The CDR3 DNA reads as TGTGCCAGCAGCAAGGGACAGGGGGCGGTTACCATTCAGTACTTC.

This sequence joins TRBV5-1 and TRBJ2-7, with 7 bases aligning to TRBD1. CDR3 size: 15 residues. From germline, CDR1 is SGHRS and CDR2 YFSETQ. J was trimmed by 2 bases and V by 3 bases; bases with no gene match: 8. CDR3: CASSWAGGKTYEQYF. CDR3 in DNA: TGCGCCAGCAGCTGGGCAGGGGGAAAGACCTACGAGCAGTACTTC.

Turning to this clone: The junction does not match germline at one end; this may be a read error. This chain uses TRBV28 with TRBJ2-7; 8 bases are shared with TRBD1. The CDR3 extends over 11 amino acids. Germline lookup yields CDR1 MDHEN and CDR2 SYDVKM. For the CDR3, the DNA is TGTGCCAGCAGTTACCTGGACAGGGTGGGCTTC. It yields the protein CASSYLDRVGF.

The chain recombines TRBV28 with TRBJ2-5; D might be TRBD1 (6 bases). CDR1 and CDR2 from the germline V gene are MDHEN and SYDVKM. This CDR3 contains 15 residues. Trimming left V 5 bases short and J 3 bases short, with 16 bases between. CDR3 in amino acids: CASSPQGRVEETQYF. CDR3 DNA sequence: TGTGCCAGCAGTCCACAGGGAAGGGTAGAAGAGACCCAGTACTTC. The full variable domain, in which reference TRBV28 and TRBJ2-5 provide the parts outside the CDR3, is DVKVTQSSRYLVKRTGEKVFLECVQDMDHENMFWYRQDPGLGLRLIYFSYDVKMKEKGDIPEGYSVSREKKERFSLILESASTNQTSMYLCASSPQGRVEETQYFGPGTRLLVL.